The 14 T cell receptor beta chains listed next were all sequenced from one sample in a study of shared clonotypes between healthy human individuals. The assay was immunoSEQ multiplex PCR, and TCRdb's table has in-frame clones only and misses some. The table records approximately 2.5 million clones, around 90% of them present only once. The specimen was naive CD4+ T cells sorted from blood. Subset specified: CD45RA+ positively selected. The receptors were gathered from a man between 18 and 29 years old in good health.

A few counts support this clone. Distinct nucleotide sequences in the sample also encode this CDR3. This chain links TRBV18 with TRBJ2-7; 9 bases agree with TRBD1. Germline CDR1 reads KGHSH; CDR2 reads LQKENI. V was clipped by 0 bases and J by 3 bases; unmatched bases: 0. This CDR3 region has 14 residues. The CDR3 DNA reads as TGTGCCAGCTCACCACCGGGACAGGGCTACGAGCAGTACTTC. As protein: CASSPPGQGYEQYF.

The chain has TRBV4-2 and TRBJ1-4; possible D gene TRBD1, 5 bases. The CDR3 is made up of 16 amino acids. The germline gives CDR1 LGHNA, CDR2 YNFKEQ. Between the trimmed V and J ends, which lost 0 bases and 8 bases, there was a span of 16 bases. The CDR3: CASSQDPSGAYEKLFF. The DNA of the CDR3 is TGTGCCAGCAGCCAAGACCCCTCCGGGGCCTACGAAAAACTGTTTTTT.

This sequence joins TRBV6-1 and TRBJ2-3; unclear D gene. The CDR3 has 11 amino acids. From germline, CDR1 is MNHNS and CDR2 SASEGT. Trimming removed 7 bases from V and 5 bases from J, with 7 bases in between. In DNA form, the CDR3 reads TGTGCCAGCACTTACGGAGATACGCAGTATTTT. The encoded protein is CASTYGDTQYF.

This rearrangement joins TRBV7-6 to TRBJ2-1; possibly TRBD2 for D (6 bases). The CDR3 is made up of 16 amino acids. Trimming stripped 1 base from V and 9 bases from J, with 19 bases between. Germline V gene lookup returns CDR1 SGHVS and CDR2 FNYEAQ. CDR3 coding DNA: TGTGCCAGCAGCTTAGGCTTGTTAGCGGCCGGTGGTGAGCAGTTCTTC. Amino acid sequence: CASSLGLLAAGGEQFF.

V and J are TRBV2 and TRBJ2-2; 7 positions match TRBD1. The CDR3 is 15 residues long. With V trimmed by 6 bases and J by 4 bases, 8 bases remained unmatched. The V gene's germline CDR1 is SNHLY and CDR2 FYNNEI. CDR3 bases: TGTGCCAGCAGGGAAAAACAGGGGACCACCGGGGAGCTGTTTTTT. This sequence encodes CASREKQGTTGELFF.

This clone was counted between two and nine times. The CDR3 spells CASVGNQPQHF. DNA of the CDR3: TGTGCCAGCGTGGGCAATCAGCCCCAGCATTTT. This sequence joins TRBV6-4 and TRBJ1-5; no clear D. This CDR3 comprises 11 residues. Trimming pared 8 bases from V and 2 bases from J, leaving 4 bases between. The V gene's germline CDR1 is MRHNA and CDR2 SNTAGT.

The rearrangement joins TRBV7-9 to TRBJ2-7; the D is unclear. Germline V gene data show CDR1 as SEHNR and CDR2 as FQNEAQ (reference sequence). The CDR3 length is 13 residues. V gave up 3 bases and J gave up 1 base, with 7 bases separating them. The CDR3 is CASSLYESYEQYF. The CDR3 nucleotides are TGTGCCAGCAGCTTGTATGAGTCCTACGAGCAGTACTTC.

This clone came up once. This specimen includes other DNA sequences encoding the same CDR3. The CDR3 sequence: CAIGLAGTDTQYF. CDR3 in DNA: TGTGCCATAGGACTAGCGGGCACAGATACGCAGTATTTT. The chain employs TRBV10-3 and TRBJ2-3; 10 bases fit TRBD2. V shed 9 bases, J shed 1 base, and the junction held 1 base outside the gene matches. Germline V gene data show CDR1 as ENHRY and CDR2 as SYGVKD. The CDR3 loop spans 13 amino acids.

The V gene is TRBV4-3, the J gene TRBJ1-2, with a possible D match to TRBD1 (5 bases). CDR1 and CDR2 (germline): LGHNA, YSLEER. Trimming shortened V by 0 bases and J by 3 bases, and 11 bases separated the two germline ends. The CDR3 sequence is 15 residues long. CDR3 protein: CASSQEGGAHYGYTF. DNA of the CDR3: TGCGCCAGCAGCCAAGAAGGTGGGGCTCACTATGGCTACACCTTC.

This chain uses TRBV10-3 with TRBJ2-1; D tentatively reads TRBD1 or TRBD2 (5 bases each). The length of the CDR3 is 16 residues. The ends were cut back, 7 bases at V and 0 bases at J, with 16 bases in the middle. Looked up from germline, CDR1 is ENHRY and CDR2 is SYGVKD. CDR3 DNA sequence: TGTGCCATCAATCAGCCGGGACCTAGCTCCTACAATGAGCAGTTCTTC. It is translated as CAINQPGPSSYNEQFF.

J is TRBJ2-3 and V is TRBV5-1, with 7 nucleotides matching TRBD2. CDR1 is SGHRS and CDR2 is YFSETQ in the germline V gene. The CDR3 totals 17 residues. The trim removed 0 bases at V and 1 base at J, leaving 8 bases unmatched. CDR3 region: CASSLASGGLGTDTQYF. The CDR3 DNA follows: TGCGCCAGCAGCTTGGCCTCGGGGGGACTTGGCACAGATACGCAGTATTTT.

The genes are TRBV5-6 and TRBJ2-7; a weak D match, TRBD2 (6 bases). The V end was cut by 0 bases, the J end by 6 bases, with 19 bases between. The CDR3 is made up of 16 amino acids. Looked up from germline, CDR1 is SGHDT and CDR2 is YYEEEE. CDR3 nucleotides: TGTGCCAGCAGCTTGGGCGGGGACGTATCTTTAGGCGAGCAGTACTTC. This encodes CASSLGGDVSLGEQYF.

The chain carries TRBV6-5 and TRBJ2-7; the D is unclear. The CDR3 contains 13 residues. Per germline, CDR1 MNHEY and CDR2 SVGAGI. V was pared by 2 bases and J by 7 bases, with 12 bases between. The CDR3 here is CASSYGLGLEQYF. CDR3 bases: TGTGCCAGCAGTTACGGCCTAGGGTTAGAGCAGTACTTC.

The chain is built from TRBV5-4 and TRBJ2-5, with unresolved D. The CDR3 consists of 13 residues. Germline CDR1 and CDR2: SGHNT and YYREEE (reference sequence). V was cut by 2 bases and J by 5 bases, with 10 bases left in between. This chain's CDR3 is CASSFGFRETQYF. For the CDR3, the DNA is TGTGCCAGCAGCTTTGGGTTTCGCGAGACCCAGTACTTC. The whole variable domain, remainder taken from reference TRBV5-4 and TRBJ2-5, is ETGVTQSPTHLIKTRGQQVTLRCSSQSGHNTVSWYQQALGQGPQFIFQYYREEENGRGNFPPRFSGLQFPNYSSELNVNALELDDSALYLCASSFGFRETQYFGPGTRLLVL.